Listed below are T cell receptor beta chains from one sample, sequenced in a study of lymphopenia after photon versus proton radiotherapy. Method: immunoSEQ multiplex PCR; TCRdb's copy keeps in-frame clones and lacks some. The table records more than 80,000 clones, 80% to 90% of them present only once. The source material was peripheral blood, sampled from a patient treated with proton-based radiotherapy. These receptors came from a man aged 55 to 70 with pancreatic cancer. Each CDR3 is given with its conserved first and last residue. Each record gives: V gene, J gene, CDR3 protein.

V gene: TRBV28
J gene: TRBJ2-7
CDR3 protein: CATRPRGVVRSEQYF

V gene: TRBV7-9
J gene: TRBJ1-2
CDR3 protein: CASSLARRGQGFRGYTF

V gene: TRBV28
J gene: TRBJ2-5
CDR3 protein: CASSLGADGRARETQYF

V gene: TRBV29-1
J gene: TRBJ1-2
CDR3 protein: CSVATGQDYGYTF

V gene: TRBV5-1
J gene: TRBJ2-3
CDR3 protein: CASRTSGRSDTQYF

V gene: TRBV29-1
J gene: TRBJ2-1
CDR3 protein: CSVDNRGNNEQFF

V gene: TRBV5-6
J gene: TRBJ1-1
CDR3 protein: CASNFRAEPLNTEAFF

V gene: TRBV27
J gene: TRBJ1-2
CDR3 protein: CASSPRTGTGYTF

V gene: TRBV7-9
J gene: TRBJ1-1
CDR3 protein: CASSNSGTGGNPSFF

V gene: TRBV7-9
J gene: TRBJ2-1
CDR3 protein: CASSWTGRNEQFF

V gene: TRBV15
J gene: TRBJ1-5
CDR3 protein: CATSRDRQPQHF